The rows below give T cell receptor beta chains drawn from one sample of a study of shared clonotypes between healthy human individuals. Profiling relied on immunoSEQ multiplex PCR, and the TCRdb table lists in-frame clones only, not all of them. The data hold approximately 470,000 clones, with roughly 80% observed a single time. The sample taken for sequencing was PBMCs. These receptors came from a woman in her forties in good health. Some clones in this sample may be carry-over from other donors' samples. The CDR3 runs from the conserved cysteine through the conserved F or W. Each record gives: clone size, V gene, J gene, D gene, CDR3 DNA, CDR3 protein. The D gene is left open where the match is weak. Expanded clones get a size class; other rows say once, few or many, or leave the size out.

abundance: -
v_gene: TRBV9
j_gene: TRBJ2-1
d_gene: TRBD2
CDR3nt: TGTGCCAGCAGCCCCTCTAGCGGGAGGAGCGAGCAGTTCTTC
CDR3aa: CASSPSSGRSEQFF

abundance: -
v_gene: TRBV5-1
j_gene: TRBJ2-4
d_gene: -
CDR3nt: TGCGCCAGCAGCTTGTTGGGCTCATTGGATTCTGACATTCAGTACTTC
CDR3aa: CASSLLGSLDSDIQYF

abundance: once
v_gene: TRBV6-6
j_gene: TRBJ1-4
d_gene: -
CDR3nt: TGTGCCAGCAGTTTCGGGACCGCTACTAATGAAAAACTGTTTTTT
CDR3aa: CASSFGTATNEKLFF

abundance: few
v_gene: TRBV2
j_gene: TRBJ2-7
d_gene: TRBD2
CDR3nt: TGTGCCAGCAGGGTAATAGCGGGAGGCGAGCAGTACTTC
CDR3aa: CASRVIAGGEQYF

abundance: -
v_gene: TRBV7-6
j_gene: TRBJ1-1
d_gene: -
CDR3nt: TGTGCCAGCAGCCCAAGGGAGAACACTGAAGCTTTCTTT
CDR3aa: CASSPRENTEAFF

abundance: few
v_gene: TRBV2
j_gene: TRBJ1-1
d_gene: TRBD1
CDR3nt: TGTGCCAGCAAGAGGACAGGGGGCGTCCCTGAAGCTTTCTTT
CDR3aa: CASKRTGGVPEAFF

abundance: -
v_gene: TRBV6-1
j_gene: TRBJ1-1
d_gene: -
CDR3nt: TGTGCCAGCAGAGAACAGGGCCGGCCTGAAGCTTTCTTT
CDR3aa: CASREQGRPEAFF

abundance: -
v_gene: TRBV19
j_gene: TRBJ2-7
d_gene: TRBD1
CDR3nt: TGTGCCAGTAACCAGGGGACAGGAGGACCCTACGAGCAGTACTTC
CDR3aa: CASNQGTGGPYEQYF

abundance: -
v_gene: TRBV9
j_gene: TRBJ2-6
d_gene: TRBD2
CDR3nt: TGTGCCAGCAGCTCAGGGAGGGCTGGGGCCAACGTCCTGACTTTC
CDR3aa: CASSSGRAGANVLTF

abundance: -
v_gene: TRBV30
j_gene: TRBJ1-2
d_gene: -
CDR3nt: TGTGCCTGGAGTGTACAAGCAGGGGTCTATGGCTACACCTTC
CDR3aa: CAWSVQAGVYGYTF

abundance: -
v_gene: TRBV7-2
j_gene: TRBJ2-5
d_gene: TRBD2
CDR3nt: TGTGCCAGCAGCTTAGGTAGATTGGGACTAGCGGACCAAGAGACCCAGTACTTC
CDR3aa: CASSLGRLGLADQETQYF

abundance: -
v_gene: TRBV10-3
j_gene: TRBJ2-7
d_gene: -
CDR3nt: TGTGCCATCAGTGAGGAAACAGGCTCCTACGAGCAGTACTTC
CDR3aa: CAISEETGSYEQYF

abundance: -
v_gene: TRBV5-1
j_gene: TRBJ2-1
d_gene: -
CDR3nt: TGCGCCAGCAGCCCCCCCCTAGCGAGCACGTACAATGAGCAGTTCTTC
CDR3aa: CASSPPLASTYNEQFF

abundance: few
v_gene: TRBV19
j_gene: TRBJ1-1
d_gene: -
CDR3nt: TGTGCCAGTAGTCGCCGGGCGGGGAGAGGACCGAACACTGAAGCTTTCTTT
CDR3aa: CASSRRAGRGPNTEAFF

abundance: -
v_gene: TRBV5-4
j_gene: TRBJ1-3
d_gene: -
CDR3nt: TGTGCCAGCAGCTTACTGTTCCGACTATACGGAAACACCATATATTTT
CDR3aa: CASSLLFRLYGNTIYF

abundance: few
v_gene: TRBV19
j_gene: TRBJ1-1
d_gene: -
CDR3nt: TGTGCCAGTAGTATTTTGGACAGCTCGAACACTGAAGCTTTCTTT
CDR3aa: CASSILDSSNTEAFF

abundance: -
v_gene: TRBV27
j_gene: TRBJ2-7
d_gene: TRBD1
CDR3nt: TGTGCCAGCAGTAGAGGACAGGGACCTACCTACGAGCAGTACTTC
CDR3aa: CASSRGQGPTYEQYF

abundance: once
v_gene: TRBV5-8
j_gene: TRBJ2-5
d_gene: -
CDR3nt: TGTGCCAGCAGCTTTTACCCAGGGTTCGGAGAGACCCAGTACTTC
CDR3aa: CASSFYPGFGETQYF

abundance: many
v_gene: TRBV19
j_gene: TRBJ1-2
d_gene: TRBD1
CDR3nt: TGTGCCAGTAGTTTTGGGGACAGAGAAATATCTGGCTACACCTTC
CDR3aa: CASSFGDREISGYTF

abundance: -
v_gene: TRBV27
j_gene: TRBJ2-7
d_gene: -
CDR3nt: TGTGCCAGCAACAATAGGGCCCACGAGCAGTACTTC
CDR3aa: CASNNRAHEQYF

abundance: -
v_gene: TRBV10-3
j_gene: TRBJ2-7
d_gene: -
CDR3nt: TGTGCCATCAGAAGCTCCATATCTTCCACGCTCGGTCCCTACGAGCAGTACTTC
CDR3aa: CAIRSSISSTLGPYEQYF

abundance: -
v_gene: TRBV27
j_gene: TRBJ2-5
d_gene: TRBD1
CDR3nt: TGTGCCAGCAGTTATTACAACAGGGGTCCGGAGACCCAGTACTTC
CDR3aa: CASSYYNRGPETQYF

abundance: -
v_gene: TRBV29-1
j_gene: TRBJ1-1
d_gene: -
CDR3nt: TGCAGCGGACTTGGGACGGCACTGGAGGCTTTCTTT
CDR3aa: CSGLGTALEAFF

abundance: many
v_gene: TRBV2
j_gene: TRBJ1-1
d_gene: -
CDR3nt: TGTGCCAGCAGTGGGGGACCGGACCTTGAAGCTTTCTTT
CDR3aa: CASSGGPDLEAFF